This TCR beta chain is drawn from a study of OX40 agonist ivuxolimab in advanced cancers. In the study overall: Ivuxolimab was administered intravenously to patients at 0.01 to 10 mg/kg every 2 weeks. Each dose-escalation patient presented with hepatocellular carcinoma, melanoma, renal cell or head and neck cancer.

TCRdb keeps only in-frame clones here, not all; method: immunoSEQ multiplex PCR. The sample yields just over 40,000 clones, about 91% seen once. CDR1 is PRHDT and CDR2 is FYEKMQ in the germline V gene (reference sequence). This CDR3 spans 15 amino acids. After removal of 8 bases from V and 5 bases from J, the junction contained 12 bases not matched to a gene. About this clone: Its antigen is not known.

Study-wide points: Expansion of clones was among the lowest in partial responders at 0.1-3.0 mg/kg. On average, CD8+ T cells showed a greater number of expanded clones than CD4+.

The receptor comes from an adult with an advanced solid tumor such as melanoma, head and neck, liver or kidney cancer. The chain employs TRBV13 and TRBJ2-1, with 7 bases that match TRBD2. The material sequenced was CD4+ or CD8+ T cells sorted from blood, taken in a trial of the OX40 agonist ivuxolimab. The CDR3 DNA reads as TGTGCCAGCGGAAAAGCGGGATATAATGACAATGAGCAGTTCTTC. This encodes CASGKAGYNDNEQFF.